This T cell receptor (beta chain) was captured in a study of regulatory T cells in long-lasting Graves disease. Building the TCR beta libraries relied on iRepertoire HTBI primers, and CDR3 regions underwent Arm-PCR. MiXCR, applied by TCRdb to the multiplex PCR reads, yields one record per CDR3 protein. Among about 330,000 distinct CDR3 sequences listed, 16% were seen once. The CDR3 contains 14 residues. CDR1 and CDR2 (germline): LNHDA, SQIVND (reference sequence). After removal of 6 bases from V and 1 base from J, the junction contained 5 bases not matched to a gene. Study-wide results and limits: Persistent disease was characterized by preferential usage of TRBV28, TRBJ1-2 and TRBJ2-5.

As to time point: newly diagnosed GD, antithyroid drugs for less than 3 months. PBMC-derived RNA was used for the TCR library. This clonotype was found many times. Its matching antigen is unknown. The sample was also reused in another study, on T cells in Graves' hyperthyroidism and ophthalmopathy. This second study says: A set of HTBI primers served as the primers for a first-round RT-PCR of the TCR CDR3.

The V call is TRBV19, the J call TRBJ1-1, with TRBD1 identical over 7 bases. This TCR was recovered from a woman between 18 and 29 years old with Graves disease. Sequencing used peripheral blood mononuclear cells (PBMCs), obtained at new diagnosis, from a patient treated with antithyroid drugs. As DNA, the CDR3 is TGTGCCAGTAGGGGGGACAGCGGGAACACTGAAGCTTTCTTT. Protein: CASRGDSGNTEAFF.